This T cell receptor (beta chain) was sequenced during a study of long-term antiretroviral therapy in people with HIV. Study context: Collection of the earliest samples took place about a decade ahead of the 2015 immediate-ART recommendation.

The germline V gene encodes CDR1 MDHEN and CDR2 SYDVKM. Trimming removed 3 bases at V and 5 bases at J, with 16 bases between. The CDR3 extends over 15 amino acids. At minimum, one pre-ART and two post-ART PBMC samples were obtained from each donor. Specimens retained about 0.9-11 million cryopreserved PBMC preceding DNA extraction. For this clone: Its target is not known.

Regarding the study as a whole: Dominance of pre-ART expanded clones persisted, fluctuating and often declining after ART.

The assay used was immunoSEQ (version v3.0), run at survey level. Clones were sequenced by immunoSEQ multiplex PCR, and TCRdb holds only the in-frame ones, with some missing. The sample includes tens of thousands of clones, less than 85% of them seen just once. The sequenced sample was unsorted PBMCs, obtained 0.5 years before starting antiretroviral therapy. The chain joins TRBV28 to TRBJ1-1; D perhaps matches TRBD1 (5 bases). The sequence derives from a man aged 40-55 years with HIV. The CDR3 sequence: CASSLGGAAGTEAFF. The CDR3 coding sequence is TGTGCCAGCAGTTTGGGAGGGGCCGCGGGGACTGAAGCTTTCTTT.